Listed here are 29 T cell receptor beta chains from one sample, sequenced in a study of immune heterogeneity within non-small cell lung tumors. Template was bulk tumor genomic DNA, approximately 600 ng per sample. Taken during surgery, several biopsies per primary tumor were spaced as far apart as possible within the tumor mass. Patients with untreated, newly diagnosed non-small cell lung cancer underwent curative surgery. Multiplex PCR with 32 V and 13 J primers amplified TCR beta CDR3. TCRdb independently ran MiXCR on the multiplex PCR reads; one entry per CDR3 protein. The sample consists of approximately 6,000 distinct CDR3 sequences, around a fifth of them appearing once. The sample was lung tumor tissue. These receptors were collected from a man between 60 and 70 years old with non-small cell lung cancer.

This clonotype is termed medium-sized. The rearrangement joins TRBV7-8 to TRBJ1-3; weak D call: TRBD1 (5 bases). Germline-derived CDR1 and CDR2 are SGHVS and FQNEAQ. The CDR3 has 14 residues. The V end lost 2 bases, the J end lost 2 bases, and 7 bases lay between the germline ends. The DNA for the CDR3 is TGTGCCAGCAGCTTATCAGGGCCTGGAAACACCATATATTTT. It codes for CASSLSGPGNTIYF.

Judged by abundance, this clonotype is medium-sized. The rearrangement uses TRBV6-5 and TRBJ1-2; the match to TRBD1 covers 11 bases. Germline CDR1 is MNHEY and CDR2 is SVGAGI. The CDR3 covers 16 residues. J was trimmed by 4 bases and V by 0 bases; bases with no gene match: 4. The CDR3 here is CASSYSRTGGGYGYTF. Here the CDR3 DNA reads TGTGCCAGCAGTTACTCAAGGACAGGGGGCGGCTATGGCTACACCTTC.

In its sample, this clonotype was seen many times. The chain joins TRBV12-3 or TRBV12-4 to TRBJ2-5, with D possibly being TRBD2 (5 bases). The germline V and J ends were trimmed by 3 bases and 5 bases, with 13 bases remaining between them. The CDR3 runs 14 residues. CDR3 DNA sequence: TGTGCCAGCAGTTTTTCGTCTAGCTGGGAGACCCAGTACTTC. It encodes CASSFSSSWETQYF.

In its sample, this clonotype ranks as medium-sized. The gene calls are TRBV9 and TRBJ1-5; D possibly corresponds to TRBD1 (6 bases). V lost 4 bases and J lost 3, with 14 bases in between. The CDR3 loop spans 15 amino acids. CDR1 SGDLS and CDR2 YYNGEE come from the germline V gene. CDR3 DNA sequence: TGTGCCAGCAGCCGCCAGGGGTCCCACAATCAGCCCCAGCATTTT. As protein: CASSRQGSHNQPQHF.

This clonotype came up many times. The DNA of the CDR3 is TGTGCCAGCAGCTTAGCTAGGCTCAACAATGAGCAGTTCTTC. Translation: CASSLARLNNEQFF. The genes are TRBV11-2 and TRBJ2-1; D ambiguous. The CDR3 is 14 residues long. Germline V lookup: CDR1 SGHAT, CDR2 FQNNGV. The V end lost 1 base, the J end lost 5 bases, and 9 bases lay between the germline ends.

In regard to this clonotype: At one of its ends the junction is not consistent with the germline gene, which may arise from a read error. In DNA, the CDR3 is TGCAGCGCCGACGCGTCCTACGTGCAGTACTTT. This encodes CSADASYVQYF. The rearrangement joins TRBV20-1 to TRBJ2-7; no clear D. The CDR3 runs 11 residues. CDR1 is DFQATT, CDR2 SNEGSKA, per germline (reference sequence).

For this clonotype: One base away lies a much larger clone, so this may be a sequencing read error. V usage is TRBV19 and J usage is TRBJ2-1; D ambiguous. The germline gives CDR1 LNHDA, CDR2 SQIVND (reference sequence). V was clipped by 2 bases and J by 4 bases, with 12 bases between them. The CDR3 spans 15 residues. CDR3 sequence reads: CASSIPGIVYNEQFF. The CDR3, as DNA: TGTGCCAGTAGTATACCCGGAATAGTATACAATGAGCAGTTCTTC.

A remark on this clonotype: No conserved phenylalanine or tryptophan ends this CDR3, so it is likely a read error. The genes are TRBV19 and TRBJ2-1; tentatively, D is TRBD2 (6 bases). The CDR3 has 16 amino acids. V lost 5 bases and J lost 9, with 23 bases in between. The germline gives CDR1 LNHDA, CDR2 SQIVND (reference sequence). As DNA, the CDR3 is TGTGCCAGTAGTGTCGCGACTAGTCAGGTCTGTGCTGAGCAGTTCTTG. This encodes CASSVATSQVCAEQFL.

A note on this clonotype: With a much larger clone just one base away, this may be a read error. CDR3 in DNA: TGTGACAGCAGCTTTGGGGGGGATTCCTACGAGCAGTACTTC. Protein product: CDSSFGGDSYEQYF. The V gene is TRBV7-9, the J gene TRBJ2-7; TRBD2 matches 7 bases. In germline, CDR1 is SEHNR, CDR2 FQNEAQ (reference sequence). The CDR3 runs to 14 residues.

This clonotype was found a few times. The chain's CDR3 is CASSSTQQETQYF. CDR3 coding DNA: TGTGCCAGCAGTTCTACCCAACAAGAGACCCAGTACTTC. J is TRBJ2-5 and V is TRBV5-6; D ambiguous. The CDR3 runs to 13 residues. V dropped 5 bases and J dropped 2 bases, with 10 bases sitting between them. CDR1 and CDR2 (germline): SGHDT, YYEEEE.

In its sample, this clonotype was seen a few times. A single base separates this from a much larger clone, so it may be a read error. This chain uses TRBV11-1 with TRBJ2-3; 12 positions agree with TRBD2. The CDR3 sequence is 15 residues long. The germline V gene encodes CDR1 SGHAT and CDR2 FQDESV (reference sequence). J lost 9 bases, V lost 8 bases, and 12 bases had no gene match. The CDR3 bases are TGTGCCAGCCCGAAAAGACTAGCGGGAGCAGGAACGCAGTATTTT. It encodes CASPKRLAGAGTQYF.

This clonotype was found many times. The gene calls are TRBV25-1 and TRBJ1-6; D gene unclear. V shed 4 bases and J shed 9 bases, with 13 bases lying between them. The germline gives CDR1 MGHDK, CDR2 SYGVNS. The CDR3 has 14 amino acids. The CDR3 DNA sequence: TGTGCCAGCAGTGGGAAACCGACGACTTCACCCCTCCACTTT. This gives the protein CASSGKPTTSPLHF.

This clonotype qualifies as large (0.1 to 1%). The chain joins TRBV24-1 to TRBJ2-7; the match to TRBD1 covers 8 bases. The germline V gene has CDR1 KGHDR and CDR2 SFDVKD. Losses at the gene ends were 5 bases for V and 4 bases for J; bases not matched to a gene: 3. The CDR3 is 13 amino acids. The CDR3 protein is CATSAGTGYEQYF. In DNA, the CDR3 is TGTGCCACCAGTGCCGGGACAGGTTACGAGCAGTACTTC.

In the case of this clonotype: A clone one base away is much larger, so this may be a read error. The CDR3 here is CVSSEDRATSSYNEQFF. In DNA form, the CDR3 reads TGTGTCAGTAGTGAGGACAGGGCCACTAGCTCCTACAATGAGCAGTTCTTC. J is TRBJ2-1 and V is TRBV19, with 8 bases that match TRBD1. Germline CDR1 reads LNHDA; CDR2 reads SQIVND (reference sequence). CDR3 length: 17 amino acids.

This clonotype is medium-sized in the sample. The chain employs TRBV20-1 and TRBJ1-2; D call uncertain. The CDR3 contains 14 residues. Trimming stripped 0 bases from V and 4 bases from J, with 12 bases between. CDR1 and CDR2 (germline): DFQATT, SNEGSKA (reference sequence). CDR3 region: CSARDPGGFYGYTF. The CDR3 DNA is TGCAGTGCTAGAGATCCTGGCGGGTTCTATGGCTACACCTTC.

By its share, this clonotype is medium-sized. The chain has TRBV30 and TRBJ1-1, with D perhaps matching TRBD1 (5 bases). The CDR3 runs 14 residues. Germline assignment: CDR1 GTSNPN and CDR2 SVGIG (reference sequence). V shed 2 bases and J shed 4 bases, with 14 bases lying between them. The CDR3 DNA reads as TGTGCCTGGAGTCTCCCCGAGGGGCTCACTGAAGCTTTCTTT. It yields the protein CAWSLPEGLTEAFF. The full variable domain, rest sourced from reference TRBV30 and TRBJ1-1, is SQTIHQWPATLVQPVGSPLSLECTVEGTSNPNLYWYRQAAGRGLQLLFYSVGIGQISSEVPQNLSASRPQDRQFILSSKKLLLSDSGFYLCAWSLPEGLTEAFFGQGTRLTVV.

This clonotype came up a few times. Just one base apart from a much larger clone, this may be a read error. The V and J genes are TRBV11-2 and TRBJ1-6; a possible D gene is TRBD1 (5 bases). Germline V gene data show CDR1 as SGHAT and CDR2 as FQNNGV. CDR3 length equals 15 residues. Trimming left V 1 base short and J 9 bases short, with 13 bases between. The CDR3 DNA reads as TGTGCCAGCAGCTTAGTAGAGGGGTTCGCTTCACCCCTCCACTTT. Protein product: CASSLVEGFASPLHF.

This sequence joins TRBV18 and TRBJ1-1, with unresolved D. V was shortened by 1 base and J by 4 bases, with 16 bases between the two germline ends. This CDR3 is 16 amino acids long. CDR1 and CDR2 from the germline V gene are KGHSH and LQKENI. The CDR3 protein is CASSPRAGLEGTEAFF. The CDR3, as DNA: TGTGCCAGCTCACCACGGGCGGGGTTGGAGGGCACTGAAGCTTTCTTT. The full variable domain, with the rest looked up from reference TRBV18 and TRBJ1-1, is NAGVMQNPRHLVRRRGQEARLRCSPMKGHSHVYWYRQLPEEGLKFMVYLQKENIIDESGMPKERFSAEFPKEGPSILRIQQVVRGDSAAYFCASSPRAGLEGTEAFFGQGTRLTVV.

This clonotype was recorded at least ten times. A much larger clone lies one base from this, so it may be a read error. The rearrangement links TRBV28 to TRBJ2-7, with TRBD1 identical over 10 bases. This CDR3 is 13 amino acids long. CDR1 and CDR2 from the germline V gene are MDHEN and SYDVKM. Here the CDR3 DNA reads TGTGCCAGCGACGGGACAGGGGCCTACGAGCAGCACTTC. Translated, it gives CASDGTGAYEQHF.

This clonotype was recorded many times. This chain connects TRBV19 to TRBJ2-5; a weak D match, TRBD1 (5 bases). This CDR3 comprises 13 residues. In germline, CDR1 is LNHDA, CDR2 SQIVND (reference sequence). V was pared by 0 bases and J by 5 bases, with 7 bases between. CDR3 amino acids: CASSIDRGETQYF. CDR3 coding DNA: TGTGCCAGTAGTATAGATAGGGGCGAGACCCAGTACTTC.

This clonotype is labeled medium-sized. The chain uses TRBV10-1 and TRBJ1-6; D uncertain. Trimming cost V 4 bases and J 10 bases, with 11 bases left between them. The CDR3 has 13 residues. Looked up from germline, CDR1 is WNHNN and CDR2 is SYGVQD (reference sequence). The CDR3 DNA follows: TGCGCCAGCAGTGCATCCCGTGGGTCACCCCTCCACTTT. It specifies CASSASRGSPLHF.

This clonotype is deemed medium-sized. The genes are TRBV20-1 and TRBJ1-5; D remains ambiguous. Germline CDR1 and CDR2: DFQATT and SNEGSKA (reference sequence). V was cut by 1 base and J by 0 bases, with 7 bases left in between. This CDR3 comprises 14 residues. CDR3 DNA sequence: TGCAGTGCTAGAGGTCAGTCTAGCAATCAGCCCCAGCATTTT. Its protein is CSARGQSSNQPQHF.

This clonotype was detected many times. The chain couples TRBV12-3 or TRBV12-4 to TRBJ1-5, with 8 bases aligning to TRBD1. The CDR3 length is 13 residues. The V gene end was trimmed by 7 bases and the J gene end by 7 bases; junction bases not matched to a gene: 6. CDR3 protein: CASMITGGQPQHF. The DNA of the CDR3 is TGTGCCAGCATGATTACAGGGGGACAGCCCCAGCATTTT.

This clonotype was found many times. Since no conserved phenylalanine or tryptophan closes the CDR3, a read error is the likely cause. The rearrangement joins TRBV9 to TRBJ2-7, with TRBD1 matching 7 bases. This CDR3 has 15 residues. Per germline, CDR1 SGDLS and CDR2 YYNGEE. Trimming took 4 bases from V and 0 from J; bases not matched to a gene: 7. CDR3 nucleotide sequence: TGTGCCAGCAGCCCAGGGGGTATACTCTCCTACGAGCAGTACCTC. Protein sequence: CASSPGGILSYEQYL.

Relative to its sample, this clonotype is large. The rearrangement uses TRBV27 and TRBJ2-1; the match to TRBD2 covers 14 bases. After removal of 4 bases from V and 4 bases from J, the junction contained 3 bases not matched to a gene. This CDR3 is built from 16 residues. Looked up from germline, CDR1 is MNHEY and CDR2 is SMNVEV (reference sequence). The CDR3 here is CASSSRTSGRYNEQFF. CDR3 bases: TGTGCCAGCAGTTCCCGGACTAGCGGGAGGTACAATGAGCAGTTCTTC.

This clonotype has ten or more counts. This chain links TRBV7-9 with TRBJ2-3; 8 nucleotides match TRBD2. The CDR3 runs to 19 residues. From germline, CDR1 is SEHNR and CDR2 FQNEAQ (reference sequence). The V segment lost 5 bases and the J segment 0 bases; nucleotides outside the gene matches: 16. The CDR3 nucleotides read TGTGCCAGCAGCATGCCGATCGTTTTTAGCGGGACTAGCACAGATACGCAGTATTTT. The encoded protein is CASSMPIVFSGTSTDTQYF.

To note about this clonotype: Compared with germline, one end of the junction differs, possibly owing to a read error. The V call is TRBV11-1, the J call TRBJ2-2; TRBD2 might be the D (5 bases). This CDR3 spans 15 amino acids. Germline CDR1 is SGHAT and CDR2 is FQDESV (reference sequence). The CDR3 reads CASSLIGRGTGEPFF. The CDR3 nucleotides read TGTGCCAGCAGCTTAATCGGTAGAGGCACCGGGGAGCCGTTTTTT.

By share, this clonotype counts as medium-sized. The CDR3 nucleotides read TGTGCCAGTAGTGGTAGACATCTTGAAAAACTGTTTTTT. This sequence encodes CASSGRHLEKLFF. The chain couples TRBV19 to TRBJ1-4, with D uncertain. Germline assignment: CDR1 LNHDA and CDR2 SQIVND (reference sequence). Trimming pared 5 bases from V and 7 bases from J, leaving 11 bases between. This CDR3 region has 13 residues. The entire variable domain, with the rest obtained from reference TRBV19 and TRBJ1-4, is as follows: DGGITQSPKYLFRKEGQNVTLSCEQNLNHDAMYWYRQDPGQGLRLIYYSQIVNDFQKGDIAEGYSVSREKKESFPLTVTSAQKNPTAFYLCASSGRHLEKLFFGSGTQLSVL.

This clonotype is medium-sized. This sequence joins TRBV5-1 and TRBJ2-2; maybe TRBD2 (5 bases). This CDR3 is 16 amino acids long. V was shortened by 0 bases and J by 2 bases, with 11 bases between the two germline ends. Germline CDR1 SGHRS, CDR2 YFSETQ. The CDR3 loop reads CASSLGVGLNTGELFF. Written as DNA, the CDR3 is TGCGCCAGCAGCTTGGGGGTCGGACTCAACACCGGGGAGCTGTTTTTT.